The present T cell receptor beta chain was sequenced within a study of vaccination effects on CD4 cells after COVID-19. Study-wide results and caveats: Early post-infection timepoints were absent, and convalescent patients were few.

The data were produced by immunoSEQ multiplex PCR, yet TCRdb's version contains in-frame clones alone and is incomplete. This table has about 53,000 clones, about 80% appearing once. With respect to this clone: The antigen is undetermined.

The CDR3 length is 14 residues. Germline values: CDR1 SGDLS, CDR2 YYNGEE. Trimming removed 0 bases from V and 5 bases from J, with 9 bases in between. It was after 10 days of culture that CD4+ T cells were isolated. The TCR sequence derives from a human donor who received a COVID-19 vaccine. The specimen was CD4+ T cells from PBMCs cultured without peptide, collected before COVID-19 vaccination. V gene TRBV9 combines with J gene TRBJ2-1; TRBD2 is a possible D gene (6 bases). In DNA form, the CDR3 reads TGTGCCAGCAGCGTAGGACGGAGGGACAATGAGCAGTTCTTC. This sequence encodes CASSVGRRDNEQFF.